The subject of this entry is one T cell receptor beta chain. Its antigen is not identified. This sample stems from a study of cytomegalovirus exposure and HLA in healthy donors. The study's findings and limits: TCR beta chain V- and J-gene trimming was linked, in a later analysis, to a missense variant in DCLRE1C. The likely origin of a cluster of highly shared sequence variants was a sequencing artifact. Looking again later, the authors saw that most CMV-associated TCR beta chains seemed HLA-restricted.

60 Vbeta and 13 Jbeta primers were used in PCR. As processed by the authors: Some 10 million of the roughly 80 million unique TCR beta chains counted in a later analysis were shared. Only in-frame clones appear in the TCRdb table, and some are missing; sequencing was by immunoSEQ multiplex PCR. V, J and clone size derive from that table, while D and trimming were established from the DNA sequence. The sample lists about 97,000 clones; roughly 70% were seen once. This CDR3 contains 16 residues. Germline-derived CDR1 and CDR2 are SGHRS and YFSETQ. The ends were cut back, 4 bases at V and 6 bases at J, with 17 bases in the middle.

Sequencing input: PBMCs. This sequence was found in a man aged 50-60 years in good health and CMV-seronegative. This sequence joins TRBV5-1 and TRBJ1-6; D ambiguous. The CDR3 loop is CASSLRSPDSNSPLHF. The CDR3 DNA follows: TGCGCCAGCAGCCTCCGGAGCCCCGACTCTAATTCACCCCTCCACTTT.